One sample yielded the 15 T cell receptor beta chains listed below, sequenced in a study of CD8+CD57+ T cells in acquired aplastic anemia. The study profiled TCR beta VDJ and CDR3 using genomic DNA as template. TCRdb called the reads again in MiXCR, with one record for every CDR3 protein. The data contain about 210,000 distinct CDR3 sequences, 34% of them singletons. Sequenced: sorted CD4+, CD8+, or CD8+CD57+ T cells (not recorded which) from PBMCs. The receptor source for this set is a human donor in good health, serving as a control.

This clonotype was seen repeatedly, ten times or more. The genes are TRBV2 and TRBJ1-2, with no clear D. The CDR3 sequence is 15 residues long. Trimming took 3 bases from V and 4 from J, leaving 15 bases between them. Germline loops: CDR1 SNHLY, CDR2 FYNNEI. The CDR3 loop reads CASSDIPQAPYGYTF. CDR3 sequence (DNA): TGTGCCAGCAGTGATATACCCCAGGCCCCCTATGGCTACACCTTC.

Here the CDR3 DNA reads TGTGCCAGTTCAGGGACACAGGGAAGAGACGAAGCTTTCTTT. Protein product: CASSGTQGRDEAFF. This chain uses TRBV19 with TRBJ1-1; the D gene is possibly TRBD1 (6 bases). Germline V gene data show CDR1 as LNHDA and CDR2 as SQIVND (reference sequence). The length of the CDR3 is 14 residues. V lost 8 bases, J lost 8 bases, and 21 bases lay in between.

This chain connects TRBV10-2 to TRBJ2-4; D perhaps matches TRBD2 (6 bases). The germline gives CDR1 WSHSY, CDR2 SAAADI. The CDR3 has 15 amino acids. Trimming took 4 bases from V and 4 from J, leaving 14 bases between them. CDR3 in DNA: TGCGCCAGCAGTGGGTTGGTAAGCGGGAAAAACATTCAGTACTTC. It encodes CASSGLVSGKNIQYF.

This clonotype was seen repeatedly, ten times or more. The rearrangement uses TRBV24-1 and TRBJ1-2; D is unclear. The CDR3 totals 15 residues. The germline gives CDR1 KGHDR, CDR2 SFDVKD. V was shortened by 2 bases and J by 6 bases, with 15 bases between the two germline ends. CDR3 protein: CATSDSNGSGNGYTF. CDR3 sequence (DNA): TGTGCCACCAGTGATTCCAACGGATCGGGTAATGGCTACACCTTC.

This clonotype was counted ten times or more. The CDR3 reads CASKKSTGLSYEQYF. CDR3 nucleotide sequence: TGTGCCAGTAAGAAAAGCACGGGACTCTCCTACGAGCAGTACTTC. The genes are TRBV19 and TRBJ2-7, with a tentative D call TRBD2 (6 bases). The germline V gene has CDR1 LNHDA and CDR2 SQIVND (reference sequence). The CDR3 length is 15 residues. V was clipped by 7 bases and J by 0 bases, with 16 bases between them. The complete variable domain, with remaining parts taken from reference TRBV19 and TRBJ2-7, reads DGGITQSPKYLFRKEGQNVTLSCEQNLNHDAMYWYRQDPGQGLRLIYYSQIVNDFQKGDIAEGYSVSREKKESFPLTVTSAQKNPTAFYLCASKKSTGLSYEQYFGPGTRLTVT.

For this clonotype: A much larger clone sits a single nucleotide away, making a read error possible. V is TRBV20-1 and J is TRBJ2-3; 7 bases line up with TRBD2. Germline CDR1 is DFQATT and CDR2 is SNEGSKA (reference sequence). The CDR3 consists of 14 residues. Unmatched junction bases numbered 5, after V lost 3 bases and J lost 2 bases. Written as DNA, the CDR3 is TGCAGTGCTAGTGGGCTAGCGGCCACAGATACGCAGTATTTT. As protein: CSASGLAATDTQYF.

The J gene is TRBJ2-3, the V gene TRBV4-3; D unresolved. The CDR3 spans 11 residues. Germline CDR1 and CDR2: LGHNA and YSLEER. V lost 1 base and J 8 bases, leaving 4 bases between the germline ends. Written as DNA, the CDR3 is TGCGCCAGCAGCCAAGGGGTTACGCAGTATTTT. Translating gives CASSQGVTQYF.

CDR3: CASSLLQRTNEQFF. CDR3 DNA: TGCGCCAGCAGCTTACTCCAGCGAACAAATGAGCAGTTCTTC. The rearrangement uses TRBV5-1 and TRBJ2-1; no definite D call. Germline CDR1 and CDR2: SGHRS and YFSETQ. V dropped 2 bases and J dropped 7 bases, with 13 bases sitting between them. The length of the CDR3 is 14 residues.

CDR3: CSVEVRLGGNEQFF. The CDR3 DNA follows: TGCAGCGTTGAGGTCCGGTTGGGAGGGAATGAGCAGTTCTTC. The rearrangement uses TRBV29-1 and TRBJ2-1; 7 bases line up with TRBD2. V lost 3 bases and J lost 7; bases outside the gene matches: 9. This CDR3 contains 14 residues. The V gene's germline CDR1 is SQVTM and CDR2 ANQGSEA.

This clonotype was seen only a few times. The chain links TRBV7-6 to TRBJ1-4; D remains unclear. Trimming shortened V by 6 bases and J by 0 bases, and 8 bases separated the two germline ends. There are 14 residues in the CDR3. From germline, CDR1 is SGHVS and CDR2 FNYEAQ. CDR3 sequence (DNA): TGTGCCAGCAGGGCTTTGGCAACTAATGAAAAACTGTTTTTT. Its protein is CASRALATNEKLFF.

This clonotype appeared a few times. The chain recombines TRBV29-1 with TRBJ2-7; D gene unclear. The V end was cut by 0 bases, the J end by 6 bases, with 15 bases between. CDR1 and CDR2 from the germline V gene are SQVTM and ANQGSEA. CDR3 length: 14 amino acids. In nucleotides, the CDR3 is TGCAGCGTTGAAGATCATATTAACAGCCGCGAGCAGTACTTC. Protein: CSVEDHINSREQYF.

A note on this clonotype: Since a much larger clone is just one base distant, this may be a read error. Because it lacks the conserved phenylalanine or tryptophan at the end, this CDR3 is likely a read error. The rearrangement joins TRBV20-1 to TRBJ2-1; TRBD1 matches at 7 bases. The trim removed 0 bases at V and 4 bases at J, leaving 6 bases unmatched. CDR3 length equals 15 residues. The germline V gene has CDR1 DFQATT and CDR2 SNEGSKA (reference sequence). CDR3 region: CSARDRLTGYNEQFL. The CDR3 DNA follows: TGCAGTGCTAGAGATCGACTGACAGGGTACAATGAGCAGTTCCTC.

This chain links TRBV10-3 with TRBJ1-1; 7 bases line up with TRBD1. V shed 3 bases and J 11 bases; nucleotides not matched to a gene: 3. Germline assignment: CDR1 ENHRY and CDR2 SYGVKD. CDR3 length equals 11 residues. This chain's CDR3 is CAISDRGRAFF. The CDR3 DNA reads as TGTGCCATCAGTGACAGGGGGAGGGCTTTCTTT.

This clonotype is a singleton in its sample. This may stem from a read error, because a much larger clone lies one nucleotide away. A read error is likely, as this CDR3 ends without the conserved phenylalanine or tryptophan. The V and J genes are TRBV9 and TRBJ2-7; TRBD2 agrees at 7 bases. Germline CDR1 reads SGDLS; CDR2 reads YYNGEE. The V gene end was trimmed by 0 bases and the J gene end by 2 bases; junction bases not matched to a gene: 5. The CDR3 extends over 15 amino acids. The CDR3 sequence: CASSVDYGGTYEQYL. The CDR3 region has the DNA TGTGCCAGCAGCGTAGATTACGGGGGGACCTACGAGCAGTACCTC.

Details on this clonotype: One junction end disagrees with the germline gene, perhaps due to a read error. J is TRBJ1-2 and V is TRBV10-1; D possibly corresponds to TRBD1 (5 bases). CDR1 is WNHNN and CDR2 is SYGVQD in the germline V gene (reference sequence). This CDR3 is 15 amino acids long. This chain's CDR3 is CASSHATGTAGGYTF. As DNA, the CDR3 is TGTGCCAGCAGTCACGCGACCGGGACGGCGGGTGGCTACACCTTC.